This T cell receptor beta chain is drawn from a study of blood T cell repertoires in COVID-19. Study in general: PBMCs, B-cell-depleted T cells, or T cells were the source of the cDNA or gDNA that made up the material.

How the authors handled the data: Nucleated cell counts were estimated from reference gene primer amplification. Only in-frame clones appear in the TCRdb table, and some are missing; sequencing was by immunoSEQ multiplex PCR. The D gene and trimming were derived from the DNA, and the V and J assignments and clone size from that table. Of 55,000 to 65,000 clones listed, less than 90% are singletons. V shed 0 bases and J shed 3 bases, with 6 bases lying between them. This CDR3 comprises 14 residues. The germline V gene encodes CDR1 SGHVS and CDR2 FQNEAQ. The chain employs TRBV7-8 and TRBJ1-5, with D hard to call. The TCR sequence derives from a man older than 75 in a cohort sampled during active COVID-19. Sequencing was performed on peripheral blood. The CDR3 DNA reads TGTGCCAGCAGCTTAGCGCAGGTCAATCAGCCCCAGCATTTT. Amino acids: CASSLAQVNQPQHF.